These T cell receptor beta chains were read from a single sample in a study of T-cell memory formation after mild COVID-19. TCRdb processed the 5' RACE reads anew with MiXCR; each CDR3 protein has one entry. The table shows roughly 120,000 distinct CDR3 sequences, with 20% to 25% occurring only once. The sequenced sample was PBMCs or a T cell subset sorted from them (not recorded which). These receptors originate from a man aged 18 to 30 who had mild COVID-19 (a few samples of this study predate the infection). Cell type and time point are not known. The CDR3 runs from the conserved cysteine through the conserved F or W. The D gene is left open where the match is weak. For some rows the clone size is stated as once, few or many, or as a class when expanded; others skip it.

TRBV4-1	.	TRBJ1-2	.	TGCGCCAGCAGCCAAATCGGGACCCACGGCTACACCTTC	CASSQIGTHGYTF
TRBV30	.	TRBJ1-2	.	TGTGCCTGGAGGGAAACAGGGATGGGTGGCTACACCTTC	CAWRETGMGGYTF
TRBV6-2/TRBV6-3	few	TRBJ1-2	TRBD1	TGTGCCAGCAGTCTCACAGGGGAGGACTATGGCTACACCTTC	CASSLTGEDYGYTF
TRBV4-3	.	TRBJ2-1	.	TGCGCCAGCAGCCGCACCGGCCGGACCTACAATGAGCAGTTCTTC	CASSRTGRTYNEQFF
TRBV7-3	few	TRBJ2-1	TRBD1	TGTGCCAGCAGCAGACCGGGACAGGGATACAATGAGCAGTTCTTC	CASSRPGQGYNEQFF
TRBV4-1	few	TRBJ2-6	.	TGCGCCAGCAGCCAAGTTGGGAATCACCGCTCTGGGGCCAACGTCCTGACTTTC	CASSQVGNHRSGANVLTF
TRBV20-1	many	TRBJ1-5	TRBD1	TGCAGTGCTAGACCCCCCAGGGGGGGACAGCCCCAGCATTTT	CSARPPRGGQPQHF
TRBV6-5	many	TRBJ2-1	.	TGTGCCAGCAGTTACTCCCCCAGGACGTTCTATGAGCAGTTCTTC	CASSYSPRTFYEQFF
TRBV4-3	.	TRBJ1-6	.	TGCGCCAGCAGCGACCGCCCGGGGAGAGATTCCTATAATTCACCCCTCCACTTT	CASSDRPGRDSYNSPLHF
TRBV6-2/TRBV6-3	.	TRBJ2-5	.	TGTGCCAGCAGTTATATTTGGCGGCAAGAGACCCAGTACTTC	CASSYIWRQETQYF
TRBV9	few	TRBJ2-7	TRBD1	TGTGCCAGCAACCGTGGGACAGGCTACGAGCAGTACTTC	CASNRGTGYEQYF
TRBV3-1	.	TRBJ1-1	.	TGTGCCAGCAGCCCGGGGGGGGTTCGGAACACTGAAGCTTTCTTT	CASSPGGVRNTEAFF
TRBV4-1	few	TRBJ2-5	.	TGCGCCAGCAGCCAAGAGGGGGGACAGAGAGAGACCCAGTACTTC	CASSQEGGQRETQYF
TRBV7-6	.	TRBJ2-7	TRBD1	TGTGCCAGCAGCCCCTCCGGGACAGCCTCCTACGAGCAGTACTTC	CASSPSGTASYEQYF
TRBV5-4	.	TRBJ2-7	TRBD1	TGTGCCAGCAGCTTCCGGGACAGGGTTGTCGAGCAGTACTTC	CASSFRDRVVEQYF
TRBV28	.	TRBJ2-3	TRBD2	TGTGCCAGCAGTTTTCTAGCGGGGACAGATACGCAGTATTTT	CASSFLAGTDTQYF
TRBV20-1	few	TRBJ2-1	TRBD2	TGCAGTGCTACATCCGGACTAGCGGGGAACAATGAGCAGTTCTTC	CSATSGLAGNNEQFF
TRBV7-3	few	TRBJ2-2	.	TGTGCCAGCAGCGAGGCCGGGGAGCTGTTTTTT	CASSEAGELFF
TRBV7-2	many	TRBJ2-5	.	TGTGCCAGCAGCCTCTATGTAGACTACCAAGAGACCCAGTACTTC	CASSLYVDYQETQYF
TRBV4-1	.	TRBJ1-2	TRBD1	TGCGCCAGCAGCCAAGCGACAGGGGGCGCTGGGGGCTACACCTTC	CASSQATGGAGGYTF
TRBV20-1	.	TRBJ2-7	.	TGCAGTGCTAGAGACAGTTCCTACGAGCAGTACTTC	CSARDSSYEQYF
TRBV6-5	.	TRBJ2-5	TRBD1	TGTGCCAGCAGTTCTATTTCAGGGGGACGAGGAGAGACCCAGTACTTC	CASSSISGGRGETQYF
TRBV5-1	.	TRBJ2-5	TRBD2	TGCGCCAGCAGGGGGACTAGCCAAGAGACCCAGTACTTC	CASRGTSQETQYF
TRBV11-2	once	TRBJ2-7	TRBD1	TGTGCCAGCAGCCCTAGTTGGGAGAAGGGGGCTCCCGCCTACGAGCAGTACTTC	CASSPSWEKGAPAYEQYF
TRBV11-2	.	TRBJ1-1	.	TGTGCCAGCAGCCGAGGCACGGTAGGGAACACTGAAGCTTTCTTT	CASSRGTVGNTEAFF
TRBV27	.	TRBJ2-5	TRBD2	TGTGCCAGCATTTCCGTCCCTCCGGCTAGCGGGGGAATCACAGGGGAGACCCAGTACTTC	CASISVPPASGGITGETQYF
TRBV11-2	many	TRBJ2-3	TRBD2	TGTGCCAGCAGCGCCCGCACTACGGGGGGAGCAGATACGCAGTATTTT	CASSARTTGGADTQYF
TRBV7-8	many	TRBJ1-5	.	TGTGCCAGCAGCAAGGTGGAGGGGACTTATAGCAATCAGCCCCAGCATTTT	CASSKVEGTYSNQPQHF
TRBV12-3/TRBV12-4	.	TRBJ1-2	.	TGTGCCAGCAGTTTACTCTCCCTAGTCGATGGCTACACCTTC	CASSLLSLVDGYTF
TRBV28	.	TRBJ2-5	TRBD1	TGTGCCAGCAGTTTAGGACAGGATGAGACCCAGTACTTC	CASSLGQDETQYF
TRBV24-1	many	TRBJ2-2	.	TGTGCCACCAGTGCGGATACAGGGTTCAACACCGGGGAGCTGTTTTTT	CATSADTGFNTGELFF
TRBV6-5	.	TRBJ1-2	TRBD1	TGTGCCAGCAGTTACCTATTGGGGACAGGCTATGGCTACACCTTC	CASSYLLGTGYGYTF
TRBV11-2	.	TRBJ2-3	TRBD1	TGTGCCAGCAGCAACCGCCTTGGGACAGCAGATACGCAGTATTTT	CASSNRLGTADTQYF
TRBV12-3/TRBV12-4	few	TRBJ2-7	.	TGTGCCAGCAGTTTTCCAGGAAGCTCCTACGAGCAGTACTTC	CASSFPGSSYEQYF
TRBV6-6	few	TRBJ1-6	.	TGTGCCAGCAGTCTAACAGGGAGGAATTCACCCCTCCACTTT	CASSLTGRNSPLHF
TRBV7-9	few	TRBJ2-1	.	TGTGCCAGCAGCGTCAGCCGGGACTTATTCAATGAGCAGTTCTTC	CASSVSRDLFNEQFF
TRBV7-9	few	TRBJ1-2	.	TGTGCCAGCAGCTTAGTGGGGGCGAACTATGGCTACACCTTC	CASSLVGANYGYTF
TRBV4-1	.	TRBJ1-2	.	TGCGCCAGCAGCCAAGACCCCGTTCAGGCCACTACCTATGGCTACACCTTC	CASSQDPVQATTYGYTF
TRBV12-3/TRBV12-4	.	TRBJ2-3	.	TGTGCCAGCAGCGCCTGGCGGGGCGGGGCCACAGATACGCAGTATTTT	CASSAWRGGATDTQYF
TRBV4-1	.	TRBJ2-1	.	TGCGCCAGCAGCCAAGCCAACTACAATGAGCAGTTCTTC	CASSQANYNEQFF
TRBV12-3/TRBV12-4	.	TRBJ1-1	TRBD1	TGTGCCAGCAGCCAAACCGGGACAGGGGTTCCCGAAGCTTTCTTT	CASSQTGTGVPEAFF
TRBV30	.	TRBJ1-5	.	TGTGCCTGGTCCCCACTGGGGGGGGCTCAGCCCCAGCATTTT	CAWSPLGGAQPQHF
TRBV6-2/TRBV6-3	few	TRBJ2-1	.	TGTGCCAGCAGTTACTCGACGAGCTATGAGCAGTTCTTC	CASSYSTSYEQFF
TRBV5-1	.	TRBJ2-7	.	TGCGCCAGCAGCGACAGCTCCTACGAGCAGTACTTC	CASSDSSYEQYF
TRBV4-3	.	TRBJ2-4	.	TGCGCCAGCAGCCAAGAGATAGGACTAAAAAACATTCAGTACTTC	CASSQEIGLKNIQYF
TRBV4-3	.	TRBJ2-1	.	TGCGCCAGCAGCCAAGATACGGGGCGGCCCCGAAATGAGCAGTTCTTC	CASSQDTGRPRNEQFF
TRBV6-4	.	TRBJ2-1	.	TGTGCCAGCAGTGACTCGGGGACCAATGAGCAGTTCTTC	CASSDSGTNEQFF
TRBV13	.	TRBJ2-3	TRBD2	TGTGCCAGCAGCTTAGATCAAGCGGGGGGGCAATATACGCAGTATTTT	CASSLDQAGGQYTQYF
TRBV4-2	.	TRBJ2-7	TRBD1	TGTGCCAGCAGCCAAGAGGGTTGGGGACAGCCCTACGAGCAGTACTTC	CASSQEGWGQPYEQYF
TRBV29-1	few	TRBJ1-2	.	TGCAGCGTTTTGAATAACTATGGCTACACCTTC	CSVLNNYGYTF
TRBV6-4	few	TRBJ2-1	TRBD2	TGTGCCAGCAGTGACTCGGGGGGGTCCCCACACTTC	CASSDSGGSPHF
TRBV20-1	.	TRBJ2-2	.	TGCAGTGCTAGAGATTTCGCTAGCCCCACCGGGGAGCTGTTTTTT	CSARDFASPTGELFF
TRBV11-2	.	TRBJ2-4	.	TGTGCCAGCAGCTCCTGGGAGGACATTCAGTACTTC	CASSSWEDIQYF
TRBV2	once	TRBJ1-5	TRBD1	TGTGCCAGCAGTGAAAGGGACAGGGATCATCAGCCCCAGCATTTT	CASSERDRDHQPQHF
TRBV12-3/TRBV12-4	few	TRBJ1-5	TRBD1	TGTGCCAGCAGCGCCCGGACAGGCGATTGGCCCCAGCATTTT	CASSARTGDWPQHF